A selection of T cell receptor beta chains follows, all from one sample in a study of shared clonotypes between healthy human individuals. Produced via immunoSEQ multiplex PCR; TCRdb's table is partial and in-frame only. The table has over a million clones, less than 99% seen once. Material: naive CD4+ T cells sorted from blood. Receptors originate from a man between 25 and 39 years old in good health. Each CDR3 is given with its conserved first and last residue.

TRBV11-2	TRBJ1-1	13	CASSRGGVAEAFF
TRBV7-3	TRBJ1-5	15	CASSLTGARGQPQHF
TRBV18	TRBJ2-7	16	CASSGGRQGGDYEQYF
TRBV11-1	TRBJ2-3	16	CASSQLGAGATDTQYF
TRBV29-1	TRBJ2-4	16	CSVETGLAGGGNIQYF
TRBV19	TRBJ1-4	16	CASSGGTIRTKEKLFF
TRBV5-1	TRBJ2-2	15	CASSLDPGATGELFF
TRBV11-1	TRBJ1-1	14	CASSLSWSNTEAFF
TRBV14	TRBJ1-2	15	CASSHEGQGTAGYTF
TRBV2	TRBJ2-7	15	CASSTGILGSYEQYF
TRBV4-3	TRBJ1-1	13	CASSQEQNAEAFF
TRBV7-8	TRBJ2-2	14	CASSSDPDNGELFF
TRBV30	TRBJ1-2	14	CAGGHLASNYGYTF
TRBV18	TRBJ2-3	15	CASSPTGTGGLSQYF
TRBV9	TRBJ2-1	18	CASSVAHTSGSSHNEQFF
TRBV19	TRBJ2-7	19	CASTGAIPGTSLKTYEQYF
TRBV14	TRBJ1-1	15	CASSPGQGRGTEAFF
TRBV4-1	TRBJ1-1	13	CASSRDRGTEAFF
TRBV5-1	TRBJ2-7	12	CASSPGTYEQYF
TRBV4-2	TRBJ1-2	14	CASSQVPPVSGYTF
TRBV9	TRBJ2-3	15	CASSVQHGNTDTQYF
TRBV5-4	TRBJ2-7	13	CASSTDRPYEQYF
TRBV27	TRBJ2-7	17	CARIGQGHWTVAYEQYF
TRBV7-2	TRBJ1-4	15	CASSLDRKANEKLFF
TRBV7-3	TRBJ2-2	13	CASSSTHTGELFF
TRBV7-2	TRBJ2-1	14	CASSLAWGHNEQFF
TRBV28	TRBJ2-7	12	CASQKQDYEQYF